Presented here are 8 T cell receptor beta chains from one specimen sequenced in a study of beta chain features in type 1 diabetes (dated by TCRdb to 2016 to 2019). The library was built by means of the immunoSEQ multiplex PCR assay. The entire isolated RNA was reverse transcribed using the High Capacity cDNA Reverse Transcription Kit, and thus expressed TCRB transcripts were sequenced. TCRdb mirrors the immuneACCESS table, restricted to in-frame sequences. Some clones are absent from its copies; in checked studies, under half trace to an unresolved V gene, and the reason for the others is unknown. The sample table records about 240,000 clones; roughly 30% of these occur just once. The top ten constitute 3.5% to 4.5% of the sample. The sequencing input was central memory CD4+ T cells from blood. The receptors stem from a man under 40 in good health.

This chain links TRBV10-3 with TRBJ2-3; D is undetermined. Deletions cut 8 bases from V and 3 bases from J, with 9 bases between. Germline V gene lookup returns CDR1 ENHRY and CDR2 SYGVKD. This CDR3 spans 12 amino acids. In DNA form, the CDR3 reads TGTGCCATCGGCTGGGGTACAGATACGCAGTATTTT. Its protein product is CAIGWGTDTQYF.

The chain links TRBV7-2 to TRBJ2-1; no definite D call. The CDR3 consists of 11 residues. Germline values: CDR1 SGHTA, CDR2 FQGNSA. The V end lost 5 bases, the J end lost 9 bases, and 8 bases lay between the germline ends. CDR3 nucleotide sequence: TGTGCCAGCAGCCCGCAAGGTGAGCAGTTCTTC. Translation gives CASSPQGEQFF.

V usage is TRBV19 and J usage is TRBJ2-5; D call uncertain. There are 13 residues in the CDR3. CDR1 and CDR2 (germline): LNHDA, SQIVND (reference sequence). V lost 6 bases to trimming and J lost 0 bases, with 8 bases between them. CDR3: CASRTRNQETQYF. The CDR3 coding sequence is TGTGCCAGTAGGACTCGGAACCAAGAGACCCAGTACTTC.

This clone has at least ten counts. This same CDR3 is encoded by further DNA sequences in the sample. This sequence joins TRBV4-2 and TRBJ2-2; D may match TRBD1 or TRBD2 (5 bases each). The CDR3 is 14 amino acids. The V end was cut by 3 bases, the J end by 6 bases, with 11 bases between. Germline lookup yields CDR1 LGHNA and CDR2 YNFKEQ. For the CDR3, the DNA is TGTGCCAGCAGCCAGAGGGGTCTTGCCGGGGAGCTGTTTTTT. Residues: CASSQRGLAGELFF.

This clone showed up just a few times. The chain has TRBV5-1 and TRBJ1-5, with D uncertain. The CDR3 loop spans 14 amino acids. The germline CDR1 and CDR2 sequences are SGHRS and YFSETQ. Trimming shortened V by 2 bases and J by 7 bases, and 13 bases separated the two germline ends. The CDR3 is CASSLVAGDQPQHF. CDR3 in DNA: TGCGCCAGCAGCTTAGTTGCAGGTGACCAGCCCCAGCATTTT.

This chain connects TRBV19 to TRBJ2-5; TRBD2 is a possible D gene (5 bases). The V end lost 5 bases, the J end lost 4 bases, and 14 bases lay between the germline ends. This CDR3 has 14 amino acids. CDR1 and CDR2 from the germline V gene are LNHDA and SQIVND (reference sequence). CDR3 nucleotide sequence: TGTGCCAGTAGTGGGCTAGCCGGCACAGAGACCCAGTACTTC. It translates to CASSGLAGTETQYF.

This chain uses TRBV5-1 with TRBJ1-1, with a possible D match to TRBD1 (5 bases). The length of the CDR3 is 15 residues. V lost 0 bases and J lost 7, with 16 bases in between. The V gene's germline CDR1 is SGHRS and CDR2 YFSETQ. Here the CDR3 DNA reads TGCGCCAGCAGCTTGGTCTCCGGGACTACCGATGAAGCTTTCTTT. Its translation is CASSLVSGTTDEAFF.

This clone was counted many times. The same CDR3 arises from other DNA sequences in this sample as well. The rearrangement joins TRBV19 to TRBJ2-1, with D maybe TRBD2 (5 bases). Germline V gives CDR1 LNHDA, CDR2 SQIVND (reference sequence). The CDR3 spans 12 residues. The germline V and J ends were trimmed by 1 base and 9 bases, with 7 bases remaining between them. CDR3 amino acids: CASSIGRGEQFF. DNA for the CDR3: TGTGCCAGTAGTATAGGCCGGGGTGAGCAGTTCTTC.